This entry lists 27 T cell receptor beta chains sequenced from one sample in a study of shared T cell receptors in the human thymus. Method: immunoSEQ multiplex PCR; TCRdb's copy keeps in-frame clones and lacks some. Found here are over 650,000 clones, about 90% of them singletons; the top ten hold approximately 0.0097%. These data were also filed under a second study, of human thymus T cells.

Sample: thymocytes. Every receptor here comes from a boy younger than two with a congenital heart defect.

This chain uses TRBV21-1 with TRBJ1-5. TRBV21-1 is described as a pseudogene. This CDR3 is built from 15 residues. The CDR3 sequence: CASSKESVAIQPQHF. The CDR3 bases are TGTGCCAGCAGCAAAGAAAGCGTCGCGATTCAGCCCCAGCATTTT.

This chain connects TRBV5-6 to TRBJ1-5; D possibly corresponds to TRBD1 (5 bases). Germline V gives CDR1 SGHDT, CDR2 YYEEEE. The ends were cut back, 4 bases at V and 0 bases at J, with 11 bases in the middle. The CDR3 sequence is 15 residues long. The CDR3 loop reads CASSVTGFSNQPQHF. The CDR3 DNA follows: TGTGCCAGCAGCGTTACAGGTTTTAGCAATCAGCCCCAGCATTTT.

Written as DNA, the CDR3 is TGCGCCAGCAGCCCCGGGACAGGGTTGAGCTCTGGGGCCAACGTCCTGACTTTC. The encoded protein is CASSPGTGLSSGANVLTF. The chain employs TRBV5-1 and TRBJ2-6; 9 bases match TRBD1. The CDR3 contains 18 residues. V lost 4 bases, J lost 0 bases, and 8 bases stayed unmatched. Germline V CDR1 and CDR2: SGHRS, YFSETQ.

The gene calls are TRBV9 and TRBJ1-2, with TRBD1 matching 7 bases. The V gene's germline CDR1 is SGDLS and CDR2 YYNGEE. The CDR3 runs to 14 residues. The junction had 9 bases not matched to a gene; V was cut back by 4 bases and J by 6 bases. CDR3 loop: CASSPPTGVDGYTF. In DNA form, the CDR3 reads TGTGCCAGCAGCCCTCCTACAGGGGTGGATGGCTACACCTTC.

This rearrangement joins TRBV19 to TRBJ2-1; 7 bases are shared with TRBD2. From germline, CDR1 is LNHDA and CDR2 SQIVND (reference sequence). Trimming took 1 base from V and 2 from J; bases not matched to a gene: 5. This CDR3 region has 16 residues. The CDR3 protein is CASSIAGGVTYNEQFF. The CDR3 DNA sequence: TGTGCCAGTAGTATAGCGGGGGGTGTAACCTACAATGAGCAGTTCTTC.

The CDR3 DNA reads as TGTGCCAGCAGCCAACTTGGGACACCCCCCCACGAGCAGTACTTC. Translated, it gives CASSQLGTPPHEQYF. The V call is TRBV27, the J call TRBJ2-7; the D gene is possibly TRBD1 (6 bases). CDR1 is MNHEY, CDR2 SMNVEV, per germline (reference sequence). V was trimmed by 6 bases and J by 5 bases, leaving 20 bases between them. This CDR3 contains 15 residues.

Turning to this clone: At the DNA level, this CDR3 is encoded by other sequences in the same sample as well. CDR3 in amino acids: CASSLFWGNSPLHF. For the CDR3, the DNA is TGTGCCAGCAGCCTCTTCTGGGGCAATTCACCCCTCCACTTT. This chain connects TRBV5-6 to TRBJ1-6; D might be TRBD1 (5 bases). In germline, CDR1 is SGHDT, CDR2 YYEEEE. V dropped 4 bases and J dropped 7 bases, with 12 bases sitting between them. The CDR3 runs to 14 residues.

CDR3 loop: CASSPRRDRAEDTIYF. CDR3 coding DNA: TGTGCCAGCAGTCCGAGAAGGGACAGGGCGGAGGACACCATATATTTT. The chain carries TRBV27 and TRBJ1-3; TRBD1 matches 9 bases. Trimming cost V 5 bases and J 8 bases; bases outside gene matches: 13. Per germline, CDR1 MNHEY and CDR2 SMNVEV (reference sequence). The CDR3 loop spans 16 amino acids.

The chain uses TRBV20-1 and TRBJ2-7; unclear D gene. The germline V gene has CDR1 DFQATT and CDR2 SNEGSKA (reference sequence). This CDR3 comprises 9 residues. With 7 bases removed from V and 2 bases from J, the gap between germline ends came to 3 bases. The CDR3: CSEPYEQYF. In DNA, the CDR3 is TGCAGTGAGCCCTACGAGCAGTACTTC.

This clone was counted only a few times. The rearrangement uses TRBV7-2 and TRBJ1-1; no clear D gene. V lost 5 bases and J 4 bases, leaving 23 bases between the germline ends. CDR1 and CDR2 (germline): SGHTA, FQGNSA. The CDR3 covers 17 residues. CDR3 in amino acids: CASSPPKIGPGITEAFF. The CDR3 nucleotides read TGTGCCAGCAGCCCGCCCAAGATAGGCCCGGGGATCACTGAAGCTTTCTTT.

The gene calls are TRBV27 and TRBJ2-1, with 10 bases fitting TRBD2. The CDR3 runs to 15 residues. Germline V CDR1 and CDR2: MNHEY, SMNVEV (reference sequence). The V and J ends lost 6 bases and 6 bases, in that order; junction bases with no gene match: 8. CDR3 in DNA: TGTGCCAGCAGGGATAGCGGGAGGCCCCTCAATGAGCAGTTCTTC. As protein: CASRDSGRPLNEQFF.

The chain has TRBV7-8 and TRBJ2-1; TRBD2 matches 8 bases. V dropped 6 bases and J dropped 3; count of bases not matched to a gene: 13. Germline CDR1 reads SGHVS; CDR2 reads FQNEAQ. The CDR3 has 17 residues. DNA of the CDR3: TGTGCCAGCAGACCCCTGGGACTAGTAGATTTCTACAATGAGCAGTTCTTC. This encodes CASRPLGLVDFYNEQFF. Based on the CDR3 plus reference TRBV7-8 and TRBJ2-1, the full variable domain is GAGVSQSPRYKVAKRGQDVALRCDPISGHVSLFWYQQALGQGPEFLTYFQNEAQLDKSGLPSDRFFAERPEGSVSTLKIQRTQQEDSAVYLCASRPLGLVDFYNEQFFGPGTRLTVL.

The CDR3 reads CASSGRQGPLANYGYTF. The CDR3 nucleotides read TGCGCCAGCAGCGGACGACAGGGGCCCTTAGCTAACTATGGCTACACCTTC. The V gene is TRBV4-1, the J gene TRBJ1-2; TRBD1 agrees at 8 bases. Per the germline V gene, CDR1 is MGHRA and CDR2 is YSYEKL. The J segment lost 0 bases and the V segment lost 5 bases, leaving 11 bases of the junction unmatched. There are 17 residues in the CDR3.

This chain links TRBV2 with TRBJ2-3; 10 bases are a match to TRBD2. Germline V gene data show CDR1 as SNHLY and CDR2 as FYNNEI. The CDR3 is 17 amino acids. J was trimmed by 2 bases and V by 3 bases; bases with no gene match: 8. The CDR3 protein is CASSEEGLADLTDTQYF. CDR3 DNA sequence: TGTGCCAGCAGTGAGGAAGGACTAGCGGATCTCACAGATACGCAGTATTTT.

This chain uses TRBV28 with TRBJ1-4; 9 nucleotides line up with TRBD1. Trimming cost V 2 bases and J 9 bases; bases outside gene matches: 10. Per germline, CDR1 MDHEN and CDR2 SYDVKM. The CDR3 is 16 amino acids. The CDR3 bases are TGTGCCAGCAGTTTAGGGGGGAGGGACAGGGACAAAAAACTGTTTTTT. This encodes CASSLGGRDRDKKLFF.

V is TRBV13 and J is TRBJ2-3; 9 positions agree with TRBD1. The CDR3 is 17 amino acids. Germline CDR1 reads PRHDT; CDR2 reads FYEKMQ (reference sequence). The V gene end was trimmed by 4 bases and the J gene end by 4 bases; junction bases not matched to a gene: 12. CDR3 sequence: CASSSPRLDRGPDTQYF. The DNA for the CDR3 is TGTGCCAGCAGCTCCCCGCGGCTGGACAGGGGCCCAGATACGCAGTATTTT.

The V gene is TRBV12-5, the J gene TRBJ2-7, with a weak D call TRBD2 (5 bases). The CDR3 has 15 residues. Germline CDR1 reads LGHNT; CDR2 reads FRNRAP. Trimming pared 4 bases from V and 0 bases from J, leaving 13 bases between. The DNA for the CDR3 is TGTGCTAGTGGTTACGGGAAACCGACCTCCTACGAGCAGTACTTC. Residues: CASGYGKPTSYEQYF.

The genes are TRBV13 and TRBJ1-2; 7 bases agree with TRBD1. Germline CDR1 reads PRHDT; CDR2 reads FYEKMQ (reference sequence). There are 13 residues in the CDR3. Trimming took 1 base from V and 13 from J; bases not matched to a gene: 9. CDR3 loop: CASSLAGQWPCTF. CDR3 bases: TGTGCCAGCAGCTTAGCGGGACAGTGGCCCTGCACCTTC.

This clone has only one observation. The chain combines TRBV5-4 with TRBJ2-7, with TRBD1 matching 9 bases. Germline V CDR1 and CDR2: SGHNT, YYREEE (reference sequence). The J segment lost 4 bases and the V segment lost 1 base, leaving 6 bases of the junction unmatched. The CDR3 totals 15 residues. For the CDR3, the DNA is TGTGCCAGCAGCTTGAGGGGACAGGGCTTTTACGAGCAGTACTTC. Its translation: CASSLRGQGFYEQYF.

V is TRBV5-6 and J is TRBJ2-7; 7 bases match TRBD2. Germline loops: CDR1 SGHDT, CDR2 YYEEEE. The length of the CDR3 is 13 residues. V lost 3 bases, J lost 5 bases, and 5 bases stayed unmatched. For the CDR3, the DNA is TGTGCCAGCAGCTGGACTAGTTCCCACGAGCAGTACTTC. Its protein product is CASSWTSSHEQYF. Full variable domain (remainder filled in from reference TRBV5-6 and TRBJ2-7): DAGVTQSPTHLIKTRGQQVTLRCSPKSGHDTVSWYQQALGQGPQFIFQYYEEEERQRGNFPDRFSGHQFPNYSSELNVNALLLGDSALYLCASSWTSSHEQYFGPGTRLTVT.

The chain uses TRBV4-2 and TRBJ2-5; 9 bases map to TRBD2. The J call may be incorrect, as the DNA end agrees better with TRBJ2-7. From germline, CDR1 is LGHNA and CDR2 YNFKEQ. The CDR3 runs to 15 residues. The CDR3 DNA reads TGTGCCAGCAGCCAAGTTAGTAGCGGGGGTAACGAGCAGTACTTC. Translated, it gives CASSQVSSGGNEQYF.

The CDR3 spells CASSLGTGNSNQPQHF. CDR3 bases: TGCGCCAGCAGCTTGGGGACAGGGAATAGCAATCAGCCCCAGCATTTT. V gene TRBV5-1 combines with J gene TRBJ1-5; 8 nucleotides line up with TRBD1. This CDR3 has 16 residues. J was trimmed by 0 bases and V by 0 bases; bases with no gene match: 2. Germline V gene lookup returns CDR1 SGHRS and CDR2 YFSETQ.

The CDR3 region is CASSLYTGRIGYTF. The CDR3 DNA reads TGTGCCAGCAGCCTATATACAGGGCGTATTGGCTACACCTTC. The chain has TRBV7-9 and TRBJ1-2; the D gene is possibly TRBD1 (6 bases). This CDR3 has 14 amino acids. Trimming removed 5 bases at V and 7 bases at J, with 17 bases between. Germline values: CDR1 SEHNR, CDR2 FQNEAQ (reference sequence).

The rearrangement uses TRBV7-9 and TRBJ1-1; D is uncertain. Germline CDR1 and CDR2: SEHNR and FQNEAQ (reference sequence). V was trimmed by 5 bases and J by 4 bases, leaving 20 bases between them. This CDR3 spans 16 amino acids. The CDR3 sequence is CASSVVEGGYPTEAFF. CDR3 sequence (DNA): TGTGCCAGCAGCGTCGTGGAGGGCGGGTATCCCACTGAAGCTTTCTTT.

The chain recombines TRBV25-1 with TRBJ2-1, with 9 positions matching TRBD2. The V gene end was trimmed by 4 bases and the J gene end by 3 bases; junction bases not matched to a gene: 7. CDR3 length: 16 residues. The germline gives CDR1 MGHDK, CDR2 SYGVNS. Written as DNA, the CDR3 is TGTGCCAGCAGTGCCCCGGGACTAGCATTCTACAATGAGCAGTTCTTC. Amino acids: CASSAPGLAFYNEQFF.

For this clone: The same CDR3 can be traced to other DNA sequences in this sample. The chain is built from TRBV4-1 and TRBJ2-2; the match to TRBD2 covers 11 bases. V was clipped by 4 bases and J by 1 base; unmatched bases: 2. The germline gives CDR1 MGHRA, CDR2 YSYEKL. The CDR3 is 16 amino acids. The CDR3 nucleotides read TGCGCCAGCAGCCTCCTAGCGGGGGGGAACACCGGGGAGCTGTTTTTT. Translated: CASSLLAGGNTGELFF.

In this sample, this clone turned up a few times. CDR3 sequence reads: CASRPTGRLEATQYF. DNA of the CDR3: TGTGCCAGCAGACCGACGGGACGACTAGAGGCGACCCAGTACTTC. This chain links TRBV27 with TRBJ2-5; D is perhaps TRBD2 (6 bases). Trimming pared 6 bases from V and 7 bases from J, leaving 21 bases between. Germline assignment: CDR1 MNHEY and CDR2 SMNVEV (reference sequence). This CDR3 region has 15 residues.